The clone carrying this T cell receptor (beta chain) was counted at least ten times. Sample time point: newly diagnosed GD, antithyroid drugs for less than 3 months. PBMCs were the source of the RNA used for TCR sequencing. All patients originated from an endocrinology department located in Xi'an, China. The entry originates in a study of regulatory T cells in long-lasting Graves disease. The TCR beta library used iRepertoire HTBI primers with Arm-PCR amplification of CDR3. Study processing details: Detected in the samples were about 60 TRBV and approximately 14 TRBJ segments. TCRdb itself ran the multiplex PCR reads through MiXCR, one entry per CDR3 protein. TCRdb's processing, not the study's, gives the V and J calls here. The data contain roughly 500,000 distinct CDR3 sequences, more than 10% of them singletons. The CDR3 is made up of 12 amino acids. V was shortened by 1 base and J by 6 bases, with 7 bases between the two germline ends. Germline CDR1 is SGHAT and CDR2 is FQNNGV.

These data were also reused for a study on T cells in Graves' hyperthyroidism and ophthalmopathy. This second report adds: The HTBI primer set was used in a first-round RT-PCR of the TCR CDR3. Within blood appeared most thyroid clonotypes that had expanded above 0.001.

The source is a woman aged 25-40 years with Graves disease. This chain links TRBV11-2 with TRBJ2-7; tentatively, D is TRBD2 (6 bases). The source was peripheral blood mononuclear cells (PBMCs), collected at new diagnosis, from a patient treated with antithyroid drugs. The CDR3 reads CASSLGSGEQYF. CDR3 nucleotide sequence: TGTGCCAGCAGCTTAGGTAGCGGCGAGCAGTACTTC.